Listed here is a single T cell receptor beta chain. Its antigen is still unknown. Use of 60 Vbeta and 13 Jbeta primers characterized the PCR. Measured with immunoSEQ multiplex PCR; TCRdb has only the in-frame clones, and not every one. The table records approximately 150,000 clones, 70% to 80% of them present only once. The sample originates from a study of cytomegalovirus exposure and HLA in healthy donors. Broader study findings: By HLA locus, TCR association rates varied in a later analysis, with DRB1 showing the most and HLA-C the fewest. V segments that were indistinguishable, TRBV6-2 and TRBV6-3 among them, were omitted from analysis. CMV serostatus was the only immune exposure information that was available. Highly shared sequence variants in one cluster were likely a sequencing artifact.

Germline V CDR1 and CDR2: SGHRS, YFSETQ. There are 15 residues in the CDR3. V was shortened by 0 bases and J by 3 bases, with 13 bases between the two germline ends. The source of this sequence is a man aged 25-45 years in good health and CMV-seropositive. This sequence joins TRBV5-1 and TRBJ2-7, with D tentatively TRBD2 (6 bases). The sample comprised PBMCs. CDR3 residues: CASSLALALNYEQYF. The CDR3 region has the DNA TGCGCCAGCAGCTTGGCACTAGCTCTGAACTACGAGCAGTACTTC.